These 7 T cell receptor beta chains were all obtained from the same sample, sequenced in a study of beta chain features in type 1 diabetes. Study results and limitations: Moderately but significantly shorter TCRB CDR3s were found in Type 1 diabetes patients in all four CD4+ subsets.

For these receptors, no antigen is known. Expressed TCRB transcripts were sequenced because the isolated RNA had all been reverse transcribed beforehand. Sequencing was performed with immunoSEQ multiplex PCR; in TCRdb, only in-frame clones are kept and a portion is missing. The table lists hundreds of thousands of clones, roughly 12% of them singletons, with 0.008% to 0.011% in the top ten. Sequencing was performed on naive CD4+ T cells from blood. The receptors originated from a woman younger than 30 with type 1 diabetes.

This clone was recorded only once. The chain has TRBV10-3 and TRBJ2-2; tentatively, D is TRBD2 (6 bases). Trimming shortened V by 0 bases and J by 6 bases, and 20 bases separated the two germline ends. CDR3 length: 18 amino acids. The germline CDR1 and CDR2 sequences are ENHRY and SYGVKD. The CDR3 DNA reads TGTGCCATCAGTGAGTCTTCAGGGAGGCAGGTCAACGCCGGGGAGCTGTTTTTT. Amino acid sequence: CAISESSGRQVNAGELFF.

The gene calls are TRBV19 and TRBJ2-6; 7 nucleotides align to TRBD2. The germline V gene has CDR1 LNHDA and CDR2 SQIVND (reference sequence). Trimming removed 10 bases from V and 0 bases from J; junction bases left unmatched: 6. The CDR3 runs to 15 residues. CDR3 sequence: CATSGAHSGANVLTF. The CDR3 coding sequence is TGTGCCACCAGCGGGGCCCACTCTGGGGCCAACGTCCTGACTTTC.

In its sample, this clone was seen a few times. The chain has TRBV10-3 and TRBJ2-3; tentatively, D is TRBD1 (5 bases). Trimming took 4 bases from V and 2 from J, leaving 13 bases between them. Germline V gives CDR1 ENHRY, CDR2 SYGVKD. This CDR3 is 15 amino acids long. As DNA, the CDR3 is TGTGCCATCAGTGTTGGTGGGGCGTCCACAGATACGCAGTATTTT. Translation gives CAISVGGASTDTQYF.

This clone was picked up a small number of times. This chain links TRBV25-1 with TRBJ2-7, with D maybe TRBD2 (5 bases). With 4 bases removed from V and 5 bases from J, the gap between germline ends came to 9 bases. Germline CDR1 is MGHDK and CDR2 is SYGVNS. This CDR3 is built from 12 residues. The CDR3 sequence: CASSVGGDEQYF. The CDR3 DNA follows: TGTGCCAGCAGTGTCGGAGGAGACGAGCAGTACTTC.

This clone has a handful of counts. The chain couples TRBV4-3 to TRBJ2-3; D is ambiguous. The CDR3 extends over 15 amino acids. In germline, CDR1 is LGHNA, CDR2 YSLEER. Trimming stripped 1 base from V and 0 bases from J, with 8 bases between. CDR3 residues: CASSQVSSSTDTQYF. The DNA of the CDR3 is TGCGCCAGCAGCCAAGTTAGCAGTAGCACAGATACGCAGTATTTT.

The table lists this clone with a few counts. The chain uses TRBV5-4 and TRBJ2-7, with a tentative D call TRBD2 (6 bases). The CDR3 is 13 amino acids. The V end lost 4 bases, the J end lost 5 bases, and 13 bases lay between the germline ends. The germline V gene has CDR1 SGHNT and CDR2 YYREEE (reference sequence). For the CDR3, the DNA is TGTGCCAGCAGCGGGACTCTCCAGGACGAGCAGTACTTC. It yields the protein CASSGTLQDEQYF.

This clone was counted only a few times. The chain is built from TRBV11-2 and TRBJ1-2; tentatively, D is TRBD1 (5 bases). CDR1 is SGHAT and CDR2 is FQNNGV in the germline V gene. V was clipped by 1 base and J by 3 bases, with 9 bases between them. This CDR3 comprises 14 residues. The CDR3 spells CASSLAGWDYGYTF. The CDR3 bases are TGTGCCAGCAGCTTAGCAGGGTGGGACTATGGCTACACCTTC.